The source of this T cell receptor beta chain is a study of technical replicates of blood from several donors. Using immunoSEQ multiplex PCR, the repertoire was profiled, and TCRdb retains in-frame clones only, with some absent. The table lists some 49,000 clones, around 90% of them singletons. The clonotype was recovered from a human donor in good health. Some clones in this sample may be carry-over from other donors' samples. The specimen sequenced was PBMCs.

CDR3 DNA: TGTGCCAGCAGTCTGGACAGTGCAACTAATGAAAAACTGTTTTTT. Amino acid sequence: CASSLDSATNEKLFF. The chain links TRBV6-5 to TRBJ1-4; D is perhaps TRBD1 (6 bases). The germline V gene encodes CDR1 MNHEY and CDR2 SVGAGI. The CDR3 loop spans 15 amino acids. The ends were cut back, 5 bases at V and 0 bases at J, with 10 bases in the middle.